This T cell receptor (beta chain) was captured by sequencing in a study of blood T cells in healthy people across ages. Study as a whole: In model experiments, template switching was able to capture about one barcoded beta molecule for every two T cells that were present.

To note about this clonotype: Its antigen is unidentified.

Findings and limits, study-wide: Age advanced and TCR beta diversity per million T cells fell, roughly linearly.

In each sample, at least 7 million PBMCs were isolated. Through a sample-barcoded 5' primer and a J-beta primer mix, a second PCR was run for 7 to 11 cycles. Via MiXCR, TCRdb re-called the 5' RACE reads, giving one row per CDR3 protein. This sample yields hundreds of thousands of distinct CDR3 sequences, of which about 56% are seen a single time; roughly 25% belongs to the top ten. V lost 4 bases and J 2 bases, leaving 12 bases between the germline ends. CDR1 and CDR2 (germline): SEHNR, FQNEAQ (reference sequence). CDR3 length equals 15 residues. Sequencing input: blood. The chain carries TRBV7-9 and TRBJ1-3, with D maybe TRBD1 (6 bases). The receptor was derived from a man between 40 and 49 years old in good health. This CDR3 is CASSSYRAAGNTIYF. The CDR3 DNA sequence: TGTGCCAGCAGCTCCTACAGGGCGGCTGGAAACACCATATATTTT.